This T cell receptor beta chain was sequenced for a study of post-analysis software for immune sequencing data. Study details: The disease courses spanned relapsing-remitting, secondary progressive and progressive-relapsing forms of multiple sclerosis.

Study results and caveats: People with multiple sclerosis had a significantly lower normalized Chao1 diversity than controls did. Same-batch preparations were strongly co-clustered by F measure. Included in a set of a handful of TRBV segments more frequent in patients than controls were TRBV5-6, TRBV5-1 and TRBV20-1.

The authors incorporated unique molecular identifiers into the TCR beta cDNA libraries. One entry per CDR3 protein results from TCRdb running MiXCR on the PCR reads. This table holds fewer than 850,000 distinct CDR3 sequences, 25% to 30% found once. In regard to this clonotype: What it binds is unknown.

V was clipped by 7 bases and J by 0 bases, with 19 bases between them. The length of the CDR3 is 16 residues. CDR1 is MNHNY and CDR2 is SVGAGI in the germline V gene (reference sequence). The TCR originated in a girl aged 10-17 years with multiple sclerosis. The chain links TRBV6-6 to TRBJ2-7, with a weak D call TRBD2 (6 bases). Sequencing was performed on blood. The CDR3 nucleotides are TGTGCCAGCACCGCACAGGCCCTAGCGATCTCCTACGAGCAGTACTTC. Its protein is CASTAQALAISYEQYF.